The 6 T cell receptor beta chains in this list originate from one sample, sequenced in a study of T cell repertoires in cytomegalovirus infection. TCRdb called the reads again in MiXCR, with one record for every CDR3 protein. The sample yields roughly 110,000 distinct CDR3 sequences, around 30% seen once. The antigens these receptors bind are not known. The source material was CD8+ T cells from cultured PBMCs, sampled from culture after CMV antigen stimulation. All receptors come from a human donor in good health (CMV status not recorded). Some clones in this sample may be carry-over from other donors' samples.

This clonotype turned up a few times. V is TRBV27 and J is TRBJ2-2; 11 bases align to TRBD2. The CDR3 runs to 15 residues. The V gene end was trimmed by 6 bases and the J gene end by 3 bases; junction bases not matched to a gene: 3. The germline gives CDR1 MNHEY, CDR2 SMNVEV (reference sequence). The CDR3 region is CASRTSGADTGELFF. CDR3 nucleotide sequence: TGTGCCAGCAGGACTAGCGGGGCCGACACCGGGGAGCTGTTTTTT.

The rearrangement uses TRBV6-5 and TRBJ1-5; D perhaps matches TRBD1 (5 bases). The CDR3 runs to 16 residues. Germline V lookup: CDR1 MNHEY, CDR2 SVGAGI. Deletions cut 5 bases from V and 7 bases from J, with 21 bases between. CDR3 DNA sequence: TGTGCCAGCAGTCAAAGACTCGGCGTCGCAGGGCAGCCCCAGCATTTT. It translates to CASSQRLGVAGQPQHF.

CDR3 in amino acids: CSARGTGGLYEQYF. Here the CDR3 DNA reads TGCAGTGCTAGGGGGACAGGGGGTCTCTACGAGCAGTACTTC. This sequence joins TRBV20-1 and TRBJ2-7; 11 nucleotides align to TRBD1. Germline CDR1 reads DFQATT; CDR2 reads SNEGSKA (reference sequence). The V and J ends lost 3 bases and 3 bases, in that order; junction bases with no gene match: 4. The CDR3 totals 14 residues.

The genes are TRBV9 and TRBJ1-6; 10 nucleotides align to TRBD1. The length of the CDR3 is 16 residues. Germline loops: CDR1 SGDLS, CDR2 YYNGEE. Losses at the gene ends were 2 bases for V and 7 bases for J; bases not matched to a gene: 6. The CDR3 loop reads CASSVSRDRGNSPLHF. The CDR3 nucleotides read TGTGCCAGCAGCGTGTCCCGGGACAGGGGCAATTCACCCCTCCACTTT.

The rearrangement joins TRBV7-8 to TRBJ2-7; 9 bases fit TRBD1. Germline values: CDR1 SGHVS, CDR2 FQNEAQ. The ends lost 6 bases at V and 3 bases at J; junction bases unmatched: 9. The CDR3 is 15 residues long. CDR3 DNA: TGTGCCAGCAGTAGAACCGGGACAGGGTTCTACGAGCAGTACTTC. Amino acid sequence: CASSRTGTGFYEQYF.

The table lists this clonotype with a few counts. The rearrangement joins TRBV27 to TRBJ2-5; 10 bases fit TRBD2. Unmatched junction bases numbered 9, after V lost 6 bases and J lost 5 bases. Germline V lookup: CDR1 MNHEY, CDR2 SMNVEV (reference sequence). The CDR3 consists of 15 residues. The CDR3 DNA follows: TGTGCCAGCAGCTCGGCAACTAGCGGGGTGGAGACCCAGTACTTC. Protein sequence: CASSSATSGVETQYF.